This record covers a single T cell receptor (beta chain). This CDR3 region has 15 residues. The V end was cut by 4 bases, the J end by 5 bases, with 14 bases between. Germline V lookup: CDR1 PRHDT, CDR2 FYEKMQ (reference sequence). This sample was included in a study of blood T cell repertoires in COVID-19. Study context: From the United States, Italy and Spain came samples of acute and convalescent COVID-19. PBMCs, B-cell-depleted T cells, or T cells provided the cDNA or gDNA that made up the material.

Per the authors' pipeline: Estimation of nucleated cell counts was performed using reference gene primer amplification. Profiled with immunoSEQ multiplex PCR; TCRdb holds only in-frame clones, not every one. V and J calls and clone size follow that table, whereas D and trimming were derived from the DNA. The data show under 200,000 clones, about nine tenths seen once. The sequence came from a man aged 65-85 years with acute or convalescent COVID-19. This chain connects TRBV13 to TRBJ2-2; D gene ambiguous. The sequenced sample was peripheral blood. The CDR3 coding sequence is TGTGCCAGCAGCTCCAAGCGAGGCGCAACCGGGGAGCTGTTTTTT. Translated: CASSSKRGATGELFF.